This T cell receptor (beta chain) emerged from a study of T cells in Graves' hyperthyroidism and ophthalmopathy. Points from the study as a whole: Blood samples included most of the expanded thyroid clonotypes exceeding 0.001.

This clonotype was seen a few times. What it binds is unknown. Amplified regions were TCR beta CDR3 sequences from RNA transcripts. HTBI primers were used for first-round RT-PCR of the TCR CDR3. TCRdb analysed the multiplex PCR reads with MiXCR anew, one entry per CDR3 protein. The repertoire holds some 270,000 distinct CDR3 sequences, roughly 15% seen once, with approximately 7.9% in the top ten. Absence of ophthalmopathy progression within 18 months defined stable Graves' hyperthyroidism. Thyroid ultrasound, orbital computed tomography, clinical symptoms, and serum thyroxine and TRAb underpinned diagnoses. This sample holds PBMCs from under 11 ml fresh peripheral blood. This CDR3 contains 15 residues. V lost 0 bases to trimming and J lost 2 bases, with 11 bases between them. In germline, CDR1 is SGHRS, CDR2 YFSETQ.

Sequenced: blood. The TCR was taken from a woman between 35 and 50 years old with Graves' hyperthyroidism. This chain joins TRBV5-1 and TRBJ2-5; perhaps TRBD1 as D (6 bases). The CDR3 bases are TGCGCCAGCAGCTTGGCTGGACAGCAGCAAGAGACCCAGTACTTC. It yields the protein CASSLAGQQQETQYF.